This T cell receptor beta chain derives from a study of glioma-infiltrating T cells after dendritic cell vaccination. Specified time point: after dendritic cell vaccination, including at tumor progression/relapse. V gave up 4 bases and J gave up 0 bases, with 8 bases separating them. The CDR3 runs to 13 residues. Germline V gene data show CDR1 as SGHRS and CDR2 as YFSETQ. Assay: immunoSEQ multiplex PCR; the TCRdb copy retains only in-frame clones and omits some. Of tens of thousands of clones listed, roughly four fifths are singletons. This receptor was identified in a human donor with glioblastoma. This specimen was blood, taken after dendritic cell vaccination. J is TRBJ2-7 and V is TRBV5-1; no clear D gene. Written as DNA, the CDR3 is TGCGCCAGCAGCCAACCTAGCTCCTACGAGCAGTACTTC. This gives the protein CASSQPSSYEQYF.